What follows is one T cell receptor (beta chain) and its context. The record originates from a study of OX40 agonist ivuxolimab in advanced cancers. Sequenced by immunoSEQ multiplex PCR; TCRdb stores in-frame clones only, minus some. The data show 40,000 to 45,000 clones, about nine tenths seen once. In germline, CDR1 is SGHDT, CDR2 YYEEEE. V was trimmed by 0 bases and J by 4 bases, leaving 13 bases between them. This CDR3 comprises 16 residues. This sequence was found in an adult with an advanced solid tumor such as melanoma, head and neck, liver or kidney cancer. This chain links TRBV5-6 with TRBJ1-4; D ambiguous. The sequencing here drew on CD4+ or CD8+ T cells sorted from blood, taken in a trial of the OX40 agonist ivuxolimab. CDR3 protein: CASSLGGGRLNEKLFF. In nucleotides, the CDR3 is TGTGCCAGCAGCTTGGGGGGAGGACGACTTAATGAAAAACTGTTTTTT.